The rows below give T cell receptor beta chains drawn from one sample of a study of regulatory T cells in long-lasting Graves disease. A single record per CDR3 protein comes from TCRdb applying MiXCR to the multiplex PCR reads. The sample consists of 400,000 to 550,000 distinct CDR3 sequences, about a sixth of them appearing once. A further study also used this sample, focusing on T cells in Graves' hyperthyroidism and ophthalmopathy.

The sequenced sample was peripheral blood mononuclear cells (PBMCs), obtained at new diagnosis, from a patient treated with antithyroid drugs. The receptors originated from a woman aged 18-29 years with Graves disease. The CDR3 runs from the conserved cysteine through the conserved F or W. A D gene is named only where the DNA matches it firmly. Not all rows give a size; the values are once, few, many and, for expanded clones, a class.

size,V,D,J,DNA,CDR3
many,TRBV28,NA,TRBJ1-5,TGTGCCAGCAGTTTTGGGGGATCGGCCCGCAATCAGCCCCAGCATTTT,CASSFGGSARNQPQHF
NA,TRBV6-5,NA,TRBJ1-5,TGTGCCAGCAGTTACGGTGGGGCAGGCAAGCCCCAGCATTTT,CASSYGGAGKPQHF
many,TRBV30,NA,TRBJ2-7,TGTGCCTGGACCGGACAGCTGGCCTACGAGCAGTACTTC,CAWTGQLAYEQYF
many,TRBV2,NA,TRBJ2-1,TGTGCCAGCAGTGAATCAGAGGGGGACAATGAGCAGTTCTTC,CASSESEGDNEQFF
once,TRBV5-5,NA,TRBJ1-2,TGTGCCAGCAGCTTGGAAGGGACAAGTTATGGCTACACCTTC,CASSLEGTSYGYTF
few,TRBV11-3,TRBD2,TRBJ2-1,TGTGCCAGCAGCTTAGATAGCTCTAGCGGGAGGGCCCTCGACAATGAGCAGTTCTTC,CASSLDSSSGRALDNEQFF
NA,TRBV7-9,NA,TRBJ2-2,TGTGCCAGCAGCCCGCCAAATGGGGACGCGAACACCGGGGAGCTGTTTTTT,CASSPPNGDANTGELFF
many,TRBV28,NA,TRBJ2-7,TGTGCCAGCAGTGTTTCCCGGACAGTGGACTTC,CASSVSRTVDF
many,TRBV11-2,TRBD2,TRBJ2-1,TGTGCCAGCAGCTTATCCGGCGGGAGGACCTACAATGAGCAGTTCTTC,CASSLSGGRTYNEQFF
NA,TRBV20-1,NA,TRBJ2-3,TGCAGTGCTAGAGCGGGGCCCCCCCGCACAGATACGCAGTATTTT,CSARAGPPRTDTQYF
few,TRBV7-9,TRBD1,TRBJ1-1,TGTGCCAGCAGCTTAGTGGACAGGGTGTGGACTGAAGCTTTCTTT,CASSLVDRVWTEAFF
many,TRBV27,TRBD2,TRBJ2-1,TGTGCCAGCAGTTGGACTAGCGGGACTAATGAGCAGTTCTTC,CASSWTSGTNEQFF
NA,TRBV27,NA,TRBJ2-1,TGTGCCAGCAAGGGCCGGCCCTCCCCCTCAGCGAACAATGAGCAGTTCTTC,CASKGRPSPSANNEQFF
few,TRBV9,NA,TRBJ2-7,TGTGCCAGCAGCGTAGAGGCCAATGCCTACGAGCAGTACTTC,CASSVEANAYEQYF
few,TRBV19,NA,TRBJ1-6,TGTGCCAGTACGCCAGGGTTGGATTCACCCCTCCACTTT,CASTPGLDSPLHF
NA,TRBV30,NA,TRBJ2-3,TGTGCCTGGAGTACCCAGTGGGGGGCAGGCACAGATACGCAGTATTTT,CAWSTQWGAGTDTQYF
many,TRBV3-1,NA,TRBJ2-1,TGTGCCAGCAGCCTCGCCAGCTCATCGTACAATGAGCAGTTCTTC,CASSLASSSYNEQFF
few,TRBV25-1,NA,TRBJ2-5,TGTGCCAGCAGTGATTTGCGGCCAGAATGGCGGGAGACCCAGTACTTC,CASSDLRPEWRETQYF
many,TRBV4-1,NA,TRBJ1-1,TGCGCCAGCAGCCAAGAGGTCCGGACTCTCGTCACTGAAGCTTTCTTT,CASSQEVRTLVTEAFF
NA,TRBV19,TRBD1,TRBJ1-1,TGTGGTACGGGACAGGGTAAAATGAACACTGAAGCTTTCTTT,CGTGQGKMNTEAFF
many,TRBV12-3/TRBV12-4,TRBD1,TRBJ2-1,TGTGCCAGCAGAGGGGGACAGGGATTAAATGAGCAGTTCTTC,CASRGGQGLNEQFF
NA,TRBV10-2,NA,TRBJ2-3,TGCGCCAGCAGGGGGGCTAGCCCAGATACGCAGTATTTT,CASRGASPDTQYF
NA,TRBV4-1,NA,TRBJ2-7,TGCGCCAGCAGCCCAGTGGTAGAGGCGTTCTACGAGCAGTACTTC,CASSPVVEAFYEQYF
many,TRBV2,NA,TRBJ2-2,TGTGCCAGCAGACCAGACAGAAACACCGGGGAGCTGTTTTTT,CASRPDRNTGELFF
NA,TRBV27,TRBD1,TRBJ1-1,TGTGCCAGCAGGGACAGGGCCACTGAAGCTTTCTTT,CASRDRATEAFF
many,TRBV2,TRBD2,TRBJ2-3,TGTGCCAGCAGTGGGCTAGCGGGAGATAAGGGGGATACGCAGTATTTT,CASSGLAGDKGDTQYF
NA,TRBV19,TRBD2,TRBJ2-1,TGTGCCAGTAGTATTGGGATGCTAGCGGGAGATACCTACAATGAGCAGTTCTTC,CASSIGMLAGDTYNEQFF
NA,TRBV11-3,NA,TRBJ2-5,TGTGCCAGCAGCTTTTTCGACAGAGCCTACCAAGAGACCCAGTACTTC,CASSFFDRAYQETQYF
few,TRBV7-2,NA,TRBJ2-1,TGTGCCAGCAGAAAGAGCCGGGAGCAGTACAATGAGCAGTTCTTC,CASRKSREQYNEQFF
many,TRBV15,NA,TRBJ2-5,TGTGCCACCAGTTCTAGCCTCCAAGAGACCCAGTACTTC,CATSSSLQETQYF
NA,TRBV20-1,TRBD1,TRBJ1-5,TGCAGTGTTAAGCGGACAGGGGGTAGCAATCAGCCCCAGCATTTT,CSVKRTGGSNQPQHF
NA,TRBV27,NA,TRBJ1-5,TGTGCCAGCAGTCACACTGGTGCCCGTTTTAGCAATCAGCCCCAGCATTTT,CASSHTGARFSNQPQHF
NA,TRBV11-2,NA,TRBJ1-4,TGTGCCAGCAGCCCGGCGGGGACTAATGAAAAACTGTTTTTT,CASSPAGTNEKLFF
few,TRBV5-5,TRBD2,TRBJ2-7,TGTGCCAGCAGCTTAGCGGGAGGCGCCCCGGGCTACGAGCAGTACTTC,CASSLAGGAPGYEQYF
many,TRBV6-9,NA,TRBJ2-7,TGTGCCAGCAGTTCAGGGATTCTCTACGAGCAGTACTTC,CASSSGILYEQYF
NA,TRBV10-3,NA,TRBJ2-1,TGTGCCATCAGTGATAAAACGAGAGGCTACAATGAGCAGTTCTTC,CAISDKTRGYNEQFF
many,TRBV7-2,TRBD2,TRBJ2-7,TGTGCCAGCAGCCCAAGCGGGAAGGCGGGCTACGAGCAGTACTTC,CASSPSGKAGYEQYF
many,TRBV25-1,NA,TRBJ2-3,TGTGCCAGCAGTCTGTTATCACGGACCACTAGCACAGATACGCAGTATTTT,CASSLLSRTTSTDTQYF
NA,TRBV4-1,NA,TRBJ2-5,TGCGCCAGCAGCCAAACGGACAGAACCCAAGAGACCCAGTACTTC,CASSQTDRTQETQYF
NA,TRBV7-2,TRBD2,TRBJ2-1,TGTGCCAGCAGCAAGGGAGTTAGCGGGAGGGCCTATAGCTCCTACAATGAGCAGTTCTTC,CASSKGVSGRAYSSYNEQFF
NA,TRBV4-1,TRBD1,TRBJ2-2,TGCGCCAGCAGCCAGGGGACAGGGCCCGGGGAGCTGTTTTTT,CASSQGTGPGELFF
few,TRBV19,NA,TRBJ1-5,TGTGCCAGTAGACTCGGGGAGCCTCAATACCAGCCCCAGCATTTT,CASRLGEPQYQPQHF
many,TRBV28,NA,TRBJ2-7,TGTGCCAGCAGTTCCCCCCGGGGGGGGGACAGTTCCTACGAGCAGTACTTC,CASSSPRGGDSSYEQYF
few,TRBV10-1,TRBD2,TRBJ2-3,TGCGCCAGCAGTGAGGGACTAGCGGGAAACACAGATACGCAGTATTTT,CASSEGLAGNTDTQYF
many,TRBV5-5,NA,TRBJ2-7,TGTGCCAGCAGCTGGGGTAATGACAGAACCTGGCAGTACTTC,CASSWGNDRTWQYF
few,TRBV7-9,TRBD2,TRBJ2-1,TGTGCCAGCAGCTCCGGACTAGCGTCCCGGGGTGAGCAGTTCTTC,CASSSGLASRGEQFF
NA,TRBV3-1,TRBD1,TRBJ1-6,TGTGCCAGCAGCCATGGGACAGGTTTTTCACCCCTCCACTTT,CASSHGTGFSPLHF